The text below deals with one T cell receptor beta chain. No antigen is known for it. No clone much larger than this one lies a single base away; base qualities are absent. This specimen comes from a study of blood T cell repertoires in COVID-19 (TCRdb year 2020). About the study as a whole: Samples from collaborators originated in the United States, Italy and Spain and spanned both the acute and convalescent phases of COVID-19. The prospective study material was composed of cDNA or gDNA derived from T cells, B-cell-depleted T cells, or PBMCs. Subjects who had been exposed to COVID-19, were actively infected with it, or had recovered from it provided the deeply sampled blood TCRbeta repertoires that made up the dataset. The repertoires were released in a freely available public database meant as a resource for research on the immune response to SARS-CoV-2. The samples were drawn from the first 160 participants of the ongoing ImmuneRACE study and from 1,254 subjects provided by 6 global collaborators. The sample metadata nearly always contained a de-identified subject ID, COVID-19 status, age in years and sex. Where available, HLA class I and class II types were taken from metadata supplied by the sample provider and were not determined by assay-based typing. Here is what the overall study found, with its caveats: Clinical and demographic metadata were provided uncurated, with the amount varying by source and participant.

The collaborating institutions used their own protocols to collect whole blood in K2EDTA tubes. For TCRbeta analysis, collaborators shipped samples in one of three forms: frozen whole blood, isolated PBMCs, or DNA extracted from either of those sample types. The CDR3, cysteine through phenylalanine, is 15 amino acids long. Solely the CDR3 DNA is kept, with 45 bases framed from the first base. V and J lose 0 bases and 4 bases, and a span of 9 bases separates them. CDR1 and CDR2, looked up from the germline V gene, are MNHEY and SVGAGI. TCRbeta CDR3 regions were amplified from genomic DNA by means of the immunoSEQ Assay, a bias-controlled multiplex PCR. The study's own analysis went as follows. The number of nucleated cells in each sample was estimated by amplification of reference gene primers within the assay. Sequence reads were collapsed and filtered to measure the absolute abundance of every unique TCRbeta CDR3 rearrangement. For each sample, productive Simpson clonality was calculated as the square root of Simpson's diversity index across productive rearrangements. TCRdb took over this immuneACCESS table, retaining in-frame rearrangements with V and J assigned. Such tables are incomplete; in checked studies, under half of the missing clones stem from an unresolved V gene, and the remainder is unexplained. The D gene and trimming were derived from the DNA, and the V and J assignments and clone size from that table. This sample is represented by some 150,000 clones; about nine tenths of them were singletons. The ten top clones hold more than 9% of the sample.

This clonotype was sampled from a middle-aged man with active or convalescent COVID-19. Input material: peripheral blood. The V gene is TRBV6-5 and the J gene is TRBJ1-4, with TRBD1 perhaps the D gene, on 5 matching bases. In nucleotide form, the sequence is TGTGCCAGCAGTTACTCGGGCAGGGTTAATGAAAAACTGTTTTTT. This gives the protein CASSYSGRVNEKLFF.